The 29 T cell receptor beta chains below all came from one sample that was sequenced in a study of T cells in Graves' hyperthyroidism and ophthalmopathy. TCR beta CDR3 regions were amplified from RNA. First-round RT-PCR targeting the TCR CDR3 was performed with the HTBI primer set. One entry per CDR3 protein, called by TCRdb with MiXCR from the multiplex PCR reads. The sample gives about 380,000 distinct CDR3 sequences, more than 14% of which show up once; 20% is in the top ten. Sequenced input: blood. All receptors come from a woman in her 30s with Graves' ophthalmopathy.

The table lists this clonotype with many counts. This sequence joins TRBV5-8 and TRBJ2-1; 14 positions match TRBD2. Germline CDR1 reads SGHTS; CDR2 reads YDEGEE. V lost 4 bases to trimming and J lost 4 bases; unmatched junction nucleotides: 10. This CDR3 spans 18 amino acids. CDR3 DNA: TGTGCCAGCAGCCGCGAAGGGACTAGCGGGGGATCGTACAATGAGCAGTTCTTC. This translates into CASSREGTSGGSYNEQFF. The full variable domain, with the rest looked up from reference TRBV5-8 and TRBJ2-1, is EAGVTQSPTHLIKTRGQQATLRCSPISGHTSVYWYQQALGLGLQFLLWYDEGEERNRGNFPPRFSGRQFPNYSSELNVNALELEDSALYLCASSREGTSGGSYNEQFFGPGTRLTVL.

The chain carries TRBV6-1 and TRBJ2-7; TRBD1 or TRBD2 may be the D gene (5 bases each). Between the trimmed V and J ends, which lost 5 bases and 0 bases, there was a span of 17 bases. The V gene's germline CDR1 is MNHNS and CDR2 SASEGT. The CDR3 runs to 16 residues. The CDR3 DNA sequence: TGTGCCAGCAGTCGGCTGGGGACCACAAACTCCTACGAGCAGTACTTC. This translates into CASSRLGTTNSYEQYF.

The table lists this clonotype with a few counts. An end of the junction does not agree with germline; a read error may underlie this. The CDR3 DNA is TGTGCTAGCAGCCGAATCGGGGGAACAAATGAGCAGTTCTTC. This encodes CASSRIGGTNEQFF. The genes are TRBV7-7 and TRBJ2-1; TRBD2 might be the D (6 bases). The CDR3 extends over 14 amino acids. Germline CDR1 and CDR2: SSHAT and FNYEAQ (reference sequence).

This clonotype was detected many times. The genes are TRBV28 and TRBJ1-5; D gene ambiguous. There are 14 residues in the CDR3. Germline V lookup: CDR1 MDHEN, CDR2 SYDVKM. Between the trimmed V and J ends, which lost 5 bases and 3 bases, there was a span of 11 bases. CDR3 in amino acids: CASSPAEYNQPQHF. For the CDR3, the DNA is TGTGCCAGCAGTCCCGCGGAGTACAATCAGCCCCAGCATTTT.

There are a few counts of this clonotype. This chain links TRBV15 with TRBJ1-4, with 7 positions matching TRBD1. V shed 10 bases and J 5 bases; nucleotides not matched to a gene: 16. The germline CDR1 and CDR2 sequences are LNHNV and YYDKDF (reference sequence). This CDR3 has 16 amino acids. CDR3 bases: TGTGCCATCCGGGTGCAACAGGGGTCCAAAAATGAAAAACTGTTTTTT. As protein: CAIRVQQGSKNEKLFF.

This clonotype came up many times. The DNA of the CDR3 is TGCAGTGCCCCCAACCCAGGGTTCAACTATGGCTACACCTTC. Translation gives CSAPNPGFNYGYTF. This chain joins TRBV20-1 and TRBJ1-2; D may be TRBD1 (5 bases). The CDR3 is made up of 14 amino acids. Germline V gene data show CDR1 as DFQATT and CDR2 as SNEGSKA (reference sequence). Deletions cut 6 bases from V and 2 bases from J, with 16 bases between.

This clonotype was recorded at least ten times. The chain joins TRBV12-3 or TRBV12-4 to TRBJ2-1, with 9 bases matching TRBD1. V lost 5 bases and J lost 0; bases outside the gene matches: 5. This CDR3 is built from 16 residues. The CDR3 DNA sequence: TGTGCCAGCAGTGGGACAGGGCTCAGCTCCTACAATGAGCAGTTCTTC. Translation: CASSGTGLSSYNEQFF.

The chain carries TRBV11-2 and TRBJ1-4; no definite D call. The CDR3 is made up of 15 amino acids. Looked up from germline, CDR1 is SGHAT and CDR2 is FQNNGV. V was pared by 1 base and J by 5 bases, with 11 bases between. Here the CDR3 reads CASSLALMKNEKLFF. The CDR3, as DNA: TGTGCCAGCAGCTTAGCCCTAATGAAGAATGAAAAACTGTTTTTT.

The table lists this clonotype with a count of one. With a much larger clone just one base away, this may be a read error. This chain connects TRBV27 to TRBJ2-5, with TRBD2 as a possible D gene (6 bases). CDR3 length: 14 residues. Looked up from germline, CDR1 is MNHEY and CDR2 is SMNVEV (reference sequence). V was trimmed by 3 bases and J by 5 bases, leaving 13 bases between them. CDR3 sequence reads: CASSFWGEWETQYF. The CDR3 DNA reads TGTGCCAGCAGTTTCTGGGGGGAGTGGGAGACCCAGTACTTC.

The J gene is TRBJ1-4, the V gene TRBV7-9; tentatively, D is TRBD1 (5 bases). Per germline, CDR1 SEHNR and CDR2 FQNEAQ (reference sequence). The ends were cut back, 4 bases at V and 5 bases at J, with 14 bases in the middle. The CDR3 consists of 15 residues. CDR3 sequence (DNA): TGTGCCAGCAGCTCTCCGGGACCGCCAAATGAAAAACTGTTTTTT. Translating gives CASSSPGPPNEKLFF.

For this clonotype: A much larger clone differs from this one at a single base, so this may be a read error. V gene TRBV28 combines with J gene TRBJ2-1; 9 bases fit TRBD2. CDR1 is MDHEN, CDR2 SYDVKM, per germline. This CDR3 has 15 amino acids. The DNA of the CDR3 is TGTGCCAGCAGTAGGGGGACTAGCCGGTACAATGAGCGGTTCTTC. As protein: CASSRGTSRYNERFF.

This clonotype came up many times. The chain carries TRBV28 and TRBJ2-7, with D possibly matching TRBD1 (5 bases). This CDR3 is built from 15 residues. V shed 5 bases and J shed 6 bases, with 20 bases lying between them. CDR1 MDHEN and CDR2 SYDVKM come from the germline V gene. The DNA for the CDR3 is TGTGCCAGCAGTCCACAGGTCCACACCGTCCGCGAGCAGTACTTC. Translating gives CASSPQVHTVREQYF.

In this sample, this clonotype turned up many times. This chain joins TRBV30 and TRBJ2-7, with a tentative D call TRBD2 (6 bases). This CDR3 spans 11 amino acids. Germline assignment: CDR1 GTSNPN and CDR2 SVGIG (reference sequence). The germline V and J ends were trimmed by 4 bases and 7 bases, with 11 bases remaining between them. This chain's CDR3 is CAWTQGREQYF. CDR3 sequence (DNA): TGTGCCTGGACCCAAGGGAGGGAGCAGTACTTC.

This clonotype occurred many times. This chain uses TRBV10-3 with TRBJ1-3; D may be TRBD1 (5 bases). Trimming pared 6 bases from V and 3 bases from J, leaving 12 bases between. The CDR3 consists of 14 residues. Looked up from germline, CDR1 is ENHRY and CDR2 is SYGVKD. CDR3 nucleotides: TGTGCCATCAGGGAAGACAGAAGTGGAAACACCATATATTTT. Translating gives CAIREDRSGNTIYF.

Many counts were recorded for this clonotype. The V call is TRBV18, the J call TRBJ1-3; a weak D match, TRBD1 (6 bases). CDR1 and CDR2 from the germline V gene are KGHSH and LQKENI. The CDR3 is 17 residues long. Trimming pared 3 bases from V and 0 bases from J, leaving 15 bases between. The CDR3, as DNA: TGTGCCAGCTCACCTCCAGGGGCCTACCGCTCTGGAAACACCATATATTTT. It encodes CASSPPGAYRSGNTIYF.

Written as DNA, the CDR3 is TGTGCCACCTCGGAACTGGGAACGCAGTATTTT. It is translated as CATSELGTQYF. J is TRBJ2-3 and V is TRBV5-8; D gene uncertain. The V end lost 9 bases, the J end lost 9 bases, and 14 bases lay between the germline ends. The CDR3 is 11 amino acids. CDR1 SGHTS and CDR2 YDEGEE come from the germline V gene.

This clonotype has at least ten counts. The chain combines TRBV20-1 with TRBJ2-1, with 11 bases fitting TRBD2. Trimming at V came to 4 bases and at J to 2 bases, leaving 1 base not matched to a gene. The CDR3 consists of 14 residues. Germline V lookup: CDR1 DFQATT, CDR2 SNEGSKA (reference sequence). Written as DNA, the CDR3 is TGCAGTGCTATAGCGGGGGGGCCCTACAATGAGCAGTTCTTC. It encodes CSAIAGGPYNEQFF.

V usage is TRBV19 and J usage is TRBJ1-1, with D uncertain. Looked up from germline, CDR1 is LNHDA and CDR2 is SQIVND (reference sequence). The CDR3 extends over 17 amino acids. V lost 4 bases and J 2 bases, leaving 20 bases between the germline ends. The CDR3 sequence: CASSTSRTTAANTEAFF. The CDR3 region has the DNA TGTGCCAGTAGTACCTCGAGGACTACAGCGGCTAACACTGAAGCTTTCTTT. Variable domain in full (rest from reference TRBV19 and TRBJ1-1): DGGITQSPKYLFRKEGQNVTLSCEQNLNHDAMYWYRQDPGQGLRLIYYSQIVNDFQKGDIAEGYSVSREKKESFPLTVTSAQKNPTAFYLCASSTSRTTAANTEAFFGQGTRLTVV.

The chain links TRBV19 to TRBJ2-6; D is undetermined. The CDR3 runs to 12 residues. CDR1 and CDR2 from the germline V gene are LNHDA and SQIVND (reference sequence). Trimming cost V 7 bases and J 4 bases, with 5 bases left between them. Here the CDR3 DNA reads TGTGCCAGTATGGTGGGGGCCAACGTCCTGACTTTC. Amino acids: CASMVGANVLTF.

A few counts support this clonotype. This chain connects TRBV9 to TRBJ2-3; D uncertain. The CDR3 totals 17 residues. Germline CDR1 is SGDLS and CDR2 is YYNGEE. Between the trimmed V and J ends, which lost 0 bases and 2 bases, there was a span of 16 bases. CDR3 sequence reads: CASSVDTFVDPTDTQYF. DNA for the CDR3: TGTGCCAGCAGCGTAGATACCTTCGTCGACCCCACAGATACGCAGTATTTT.

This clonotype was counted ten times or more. CDR3 nucleotides: TGTGCCTGGGTAGCGGGGGAAGAGACCCAGTACTTC. Amino acids: CAWVAGEETQYF. V is TRBV30 and J is TRBJ2-5, with 9 positions matching TRBD2. Germline V gene sequence: CDR1 GTSNPN, CDR2 SVGIG (reference sequence). CDR3 length equals 12 residues. V dropped 5 bases and J dropped 3; count of bases not matched to a gene: 1.

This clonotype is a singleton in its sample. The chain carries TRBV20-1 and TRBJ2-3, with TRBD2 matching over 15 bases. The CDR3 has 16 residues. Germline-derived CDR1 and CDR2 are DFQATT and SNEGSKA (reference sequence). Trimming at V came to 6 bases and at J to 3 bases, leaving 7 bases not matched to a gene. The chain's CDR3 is CSALKGLAGGTDTQYF. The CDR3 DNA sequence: TGCAGTGCCTTAAAAGGACTAGCGGGGGGGACAGATACGCAGTATTTT.

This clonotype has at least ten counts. The CDR3 DNA sequence: TGTGCCAGCAGCCAATTTGCGGGGGGCGGGGATACGCAGTATTTT. The encoded protein is CASSQFAGGGDTQYF. V and J are TRBV28 and TRBJ2-3; the match to TRBD2 covers 8 bases. V was clipped by 6 bases and J by 6 bases; unmatched bases: 11. CDR3 length equals 15 residues. Germline V gene data show CDR1 as MDHEN and CDR2 as SYDVKM.

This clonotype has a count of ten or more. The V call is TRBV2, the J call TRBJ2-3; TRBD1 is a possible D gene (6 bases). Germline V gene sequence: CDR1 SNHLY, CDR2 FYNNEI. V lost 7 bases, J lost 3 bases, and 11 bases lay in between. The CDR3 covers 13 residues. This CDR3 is CASKGVGTDTQYF. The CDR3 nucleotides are TGTGCCAGCAAGGGGGTAGGGACAGATACGCAGTATTTT. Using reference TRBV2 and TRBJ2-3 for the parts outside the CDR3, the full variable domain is EPEVTQTPSHQVTQMGQEVILRCVPISNHLYFYWYRQILGQKVEFLVSFYNNEISEKSEIFDDQFSVERPDGSNFTLKIRSTKLEDSAMYFCASKGVGTDTQYFGPGTRLTVL.

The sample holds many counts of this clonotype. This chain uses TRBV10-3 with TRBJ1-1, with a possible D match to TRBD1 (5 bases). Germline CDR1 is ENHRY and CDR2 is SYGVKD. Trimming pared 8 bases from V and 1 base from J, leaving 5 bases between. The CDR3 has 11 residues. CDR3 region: CAIGGNTEAFF. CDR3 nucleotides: TGTGCCATCGGGGGGAACACTGAAGCTTTCTTT.

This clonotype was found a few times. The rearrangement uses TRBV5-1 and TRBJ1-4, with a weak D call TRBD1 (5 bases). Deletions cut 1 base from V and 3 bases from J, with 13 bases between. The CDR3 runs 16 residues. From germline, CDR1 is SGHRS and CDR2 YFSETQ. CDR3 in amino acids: CASSLWGGEANEKLFF. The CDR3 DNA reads TGCGCCAGCAGCTTGTGGGGGGGAGAAGCTAATGAAAAACTGTTTTTT.

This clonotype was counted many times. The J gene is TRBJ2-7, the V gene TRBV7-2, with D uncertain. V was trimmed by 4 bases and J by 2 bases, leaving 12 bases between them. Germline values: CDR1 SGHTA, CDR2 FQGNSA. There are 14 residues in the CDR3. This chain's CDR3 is CASSSGDFPYEQYF. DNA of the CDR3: TGTGCCAGCAGCTCCGGCGACTTCCCCTACGAGCAGTACTTC.

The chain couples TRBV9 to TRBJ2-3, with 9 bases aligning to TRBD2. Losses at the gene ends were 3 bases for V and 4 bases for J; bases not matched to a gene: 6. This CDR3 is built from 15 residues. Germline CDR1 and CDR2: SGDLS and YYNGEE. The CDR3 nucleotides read TGTGCCAGCAGCGATAGCGGGGGCAATGCAGATACGCAGTATTTT. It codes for CASSDSGGNADTQYF.

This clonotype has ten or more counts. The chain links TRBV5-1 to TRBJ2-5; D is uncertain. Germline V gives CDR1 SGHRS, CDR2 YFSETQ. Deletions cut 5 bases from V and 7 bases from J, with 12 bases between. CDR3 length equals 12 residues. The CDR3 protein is CASRDPGWTQYF. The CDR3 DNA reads TGCGCCAGCAGGGACCCCGGATGGACCCAGTACTTC.